This T cell receptor beta chain is drawn from a study of blood T cell repertoires in COVID-19. Sequenced by immunoSEQ multiplex PCR; TCRdb stores in-frame clones only, minus some. The sample records 85,000 to 100,000 clones, 70% to 90% being singletons. Per germline, CDR1 GTSNPN and CDR2 SVGIG (reference sequence). There are 14 residues in the CDR3. For this clone: One junction end does not reproduce the germline sequence, and a read error may be involved.

This TCR was recovered from a woman in her sixties or seventies with COVID-19, enrolled during active disease. The gene calls are TRBV30 and TRBJ1-2; 7 positions agree with TRBD1. Source material: peripheral blood. The CDR3 is CAGRLRGQDYGYTF. In DNA, the CDR3 is TGTGCCGGGAGACTGAGAGGACAGGACTATGGCTACACCTTC.